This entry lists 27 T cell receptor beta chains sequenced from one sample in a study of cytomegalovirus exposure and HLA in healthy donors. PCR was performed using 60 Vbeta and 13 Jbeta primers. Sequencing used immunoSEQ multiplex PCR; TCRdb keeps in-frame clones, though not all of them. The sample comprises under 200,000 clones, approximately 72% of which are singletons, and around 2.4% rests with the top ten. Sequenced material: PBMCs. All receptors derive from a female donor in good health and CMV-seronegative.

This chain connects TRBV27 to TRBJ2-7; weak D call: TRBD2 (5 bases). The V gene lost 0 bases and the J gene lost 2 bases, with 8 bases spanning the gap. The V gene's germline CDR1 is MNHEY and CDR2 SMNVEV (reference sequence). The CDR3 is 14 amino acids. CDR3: CASSLSEAPYEQYF. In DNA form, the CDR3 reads TGTGCCAGCAGTTTATCGGAGGCCCCCTACGAGCAGTACTTC.

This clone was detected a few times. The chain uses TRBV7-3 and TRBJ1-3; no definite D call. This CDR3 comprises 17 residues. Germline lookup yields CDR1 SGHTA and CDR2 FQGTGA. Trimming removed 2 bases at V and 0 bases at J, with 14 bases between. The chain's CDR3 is CASSLGSSGYSGNTIYF. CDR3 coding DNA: TGTGCCAGCAGCTTAGGGTCGTCGGGATACTCTGGAAACACCATATATTTT.

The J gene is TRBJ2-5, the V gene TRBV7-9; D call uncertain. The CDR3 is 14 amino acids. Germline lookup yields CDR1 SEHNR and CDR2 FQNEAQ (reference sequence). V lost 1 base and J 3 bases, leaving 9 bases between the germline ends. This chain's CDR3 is CASSLVGSEETQYF. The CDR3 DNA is TGTGCCAGCAGCTTAGTTGGCTCTGAAGAGACCCAGTACTTC.

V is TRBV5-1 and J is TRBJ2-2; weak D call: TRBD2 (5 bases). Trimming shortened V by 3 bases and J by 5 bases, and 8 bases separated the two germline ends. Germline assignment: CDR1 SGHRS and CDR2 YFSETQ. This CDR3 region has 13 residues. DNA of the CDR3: TGCGCCAGCAGCTCCCCGGGGACCGGGGAGCTGTTTTTT. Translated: CASSSPGTGELFF.

In nucleotides, the CDR3 is TGCGCCAGCAGTGAGTCTAGAGGCAGCTACGAGCAGTACTTC. Translation: CASSESRGSYEQYF. The chain recombines TRBV10-1 with TRBJ2-7; D remains unclear. Trimming removed 0 bases from V and 3 bases from J, with 9 bases in between. CDR3 length: 14 amino acids. CDR1 is WNHNN, CDR2 SYGVQD, per germline (reference sequence).

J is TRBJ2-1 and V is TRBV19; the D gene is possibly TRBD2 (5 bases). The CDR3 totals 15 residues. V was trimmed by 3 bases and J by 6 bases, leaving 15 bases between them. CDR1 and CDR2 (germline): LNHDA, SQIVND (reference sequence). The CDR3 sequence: CASSIAHLAGNEQFF. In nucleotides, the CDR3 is TGTGCCAGTAGTATCGCTCACCTAGCAGGCAATGAGCAGTTCTTC. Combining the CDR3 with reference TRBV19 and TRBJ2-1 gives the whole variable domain DGGITQSPKYLFRKEGQNVTLSCEQNLNHDAMYWYRQDPGQGLRLIYYSQIVNDFQKGDIAEGYSVSREKKESFPLTVTSAQKNPTAFYLCASSIAHLAGNEQFFGPGTRLTVL.

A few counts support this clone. The CDR3 loop is CASMGQGTDTQYF. CDR3 in DNA: TGTGCCAGTATGGGACAGGGTACAGATACGCAGTATTTT. The chain uses TRBV28 and TRBJ2-3; 9 bases line up with TRBD1. The CDR3 runs to 13 residues. Germline V gives CDR1 MDHEN, CDR2 SYDVKM. V was clipped by 9 bases and J by 3 bases; unmatched bases: 4.

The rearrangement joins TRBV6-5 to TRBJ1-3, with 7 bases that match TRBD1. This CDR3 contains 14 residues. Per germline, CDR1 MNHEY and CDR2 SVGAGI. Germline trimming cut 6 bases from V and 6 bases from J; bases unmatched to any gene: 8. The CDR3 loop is CASRRQGMVNTIYF. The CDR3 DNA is TGTGCCAGCAGACGACAGGGCATGGTAAACACCATATATTTT.

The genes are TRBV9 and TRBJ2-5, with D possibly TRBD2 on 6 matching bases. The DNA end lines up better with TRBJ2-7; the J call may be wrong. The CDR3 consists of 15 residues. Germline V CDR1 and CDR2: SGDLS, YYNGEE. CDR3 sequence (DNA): TGTGCCAGCAGCGTAGCTTTGGAGGGGATATACGAGCAGTACTTC. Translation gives CASSVALEGIYEQYF.

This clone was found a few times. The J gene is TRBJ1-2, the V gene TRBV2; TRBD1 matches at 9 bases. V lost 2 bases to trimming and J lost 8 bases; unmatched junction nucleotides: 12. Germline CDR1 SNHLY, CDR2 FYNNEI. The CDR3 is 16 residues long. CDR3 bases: TGTGCCAGCAGTGAATCTATCGGGACAGGGCCTTTCGGCTACACCTTC. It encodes CASSESIGTGPFGYTF.

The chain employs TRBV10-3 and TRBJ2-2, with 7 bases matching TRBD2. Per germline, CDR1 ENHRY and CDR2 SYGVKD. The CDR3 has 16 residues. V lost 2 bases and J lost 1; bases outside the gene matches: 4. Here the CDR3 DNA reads TGTGCCATCAGTGAGAAGTCTAGCGGGAACACCGGGGAGCTGTTTTTT. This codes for CAISEKSSGNTGELFF.

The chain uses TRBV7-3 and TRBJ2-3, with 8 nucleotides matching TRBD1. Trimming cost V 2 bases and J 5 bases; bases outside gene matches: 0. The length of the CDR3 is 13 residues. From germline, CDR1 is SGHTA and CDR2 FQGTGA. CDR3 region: CASSLGQGDTQYF. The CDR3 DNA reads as TGTGCCAGCAGCTTAGGACAGGGAGATACGCAGTATTTT.

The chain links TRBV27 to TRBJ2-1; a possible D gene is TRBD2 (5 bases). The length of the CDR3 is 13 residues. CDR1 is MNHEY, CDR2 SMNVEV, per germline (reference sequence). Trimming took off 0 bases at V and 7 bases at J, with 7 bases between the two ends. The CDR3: CASSLSEDNEQFF. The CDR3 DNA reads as TGTGCCAGCAGTTTATCGGAGGATAATGAGCAGTTCTTC.

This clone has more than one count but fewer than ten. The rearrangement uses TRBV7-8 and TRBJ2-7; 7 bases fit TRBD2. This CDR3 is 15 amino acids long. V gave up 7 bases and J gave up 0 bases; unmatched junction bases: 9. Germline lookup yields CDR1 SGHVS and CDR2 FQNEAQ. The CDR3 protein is CASTPGGSSSYEQYF. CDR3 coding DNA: TGTGCCAGCACCCCCGGGGGGTCTAGCTCCTACGAGCAGTACTTC.

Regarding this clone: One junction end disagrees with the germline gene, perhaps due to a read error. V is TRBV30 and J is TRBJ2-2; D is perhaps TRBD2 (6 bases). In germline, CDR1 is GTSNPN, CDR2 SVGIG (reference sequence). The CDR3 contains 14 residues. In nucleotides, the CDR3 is TGTGCCTTAGTCGGCCTCGGGGGTTTCGGGGAGCTATTTTTT. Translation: CALVGLGGFGELFF.

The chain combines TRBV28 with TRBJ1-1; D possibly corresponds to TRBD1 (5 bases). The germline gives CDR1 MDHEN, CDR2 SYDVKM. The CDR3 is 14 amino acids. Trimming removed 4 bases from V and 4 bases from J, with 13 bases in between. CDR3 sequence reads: CASSSAGGGTEAFF. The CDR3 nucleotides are TGTGCCAGCAGTTCGGCGGGGGGAGGCACTGAAGCTTTCTTT.

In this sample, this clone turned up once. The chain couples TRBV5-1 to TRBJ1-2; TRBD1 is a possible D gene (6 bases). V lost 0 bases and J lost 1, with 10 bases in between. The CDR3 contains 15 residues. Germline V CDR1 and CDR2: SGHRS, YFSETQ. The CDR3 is CASSLEQGRNYGYTF. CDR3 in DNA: TGCGCCAGCAGCTTGGAACAGGGCCGTAACTATGGCTACACCTTC.

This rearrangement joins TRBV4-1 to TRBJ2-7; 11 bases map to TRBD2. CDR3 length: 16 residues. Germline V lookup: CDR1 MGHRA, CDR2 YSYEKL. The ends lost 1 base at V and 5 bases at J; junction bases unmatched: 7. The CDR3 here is CASSQGLAGHRDEQYF. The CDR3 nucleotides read TGCGCCAGCAGCCAAGGACTAGCGGGGCATAGGGACGAGCAGTACTTC.

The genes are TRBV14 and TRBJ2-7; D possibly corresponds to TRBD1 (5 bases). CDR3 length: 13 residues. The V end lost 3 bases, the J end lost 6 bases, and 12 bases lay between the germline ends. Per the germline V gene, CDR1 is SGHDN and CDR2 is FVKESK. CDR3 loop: CASSHVRQREQYF. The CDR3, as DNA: TGTGCCAGCAGCCATGTTAGACAGCGCGAGCAGTACTTC.

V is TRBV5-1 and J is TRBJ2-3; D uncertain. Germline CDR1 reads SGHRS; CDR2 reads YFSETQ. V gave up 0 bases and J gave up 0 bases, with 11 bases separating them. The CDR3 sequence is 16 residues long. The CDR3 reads CASSLGAAASTDTQYF. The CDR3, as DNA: TGCGCCAGCAGCTTGGGGGCCGCAGCTAGCACAGATACGCAGTATTTT.

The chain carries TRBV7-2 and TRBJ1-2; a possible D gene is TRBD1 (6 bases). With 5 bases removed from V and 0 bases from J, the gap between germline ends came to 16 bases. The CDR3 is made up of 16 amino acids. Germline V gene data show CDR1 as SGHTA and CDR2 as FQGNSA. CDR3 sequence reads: CASSQGPGGPNYGYTF. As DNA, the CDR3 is TGTGCCAGCAGCCAGGGGCCGGGCGGACCTAACTATGGCTACACCTTC.

CDR3 sequence: CASSHGWATIRGGEQFF. CDR3 nucleotide sequence: TGCGCCAGCAGCCACGGCTGGGCTACCATCAGAGGGGGTGAGCAGTTCTTC. The chain links TRBV4-3 to TRBJ2-1; possible D gene TRBD1, 6 bases. Trimming shortened V by 3 bases and J by 9 bases, and 24 bases separated the two germline ends. Germline CDR1 LGHNA, CDR2 YSLEER. The CDR3 consists of 17 residues.

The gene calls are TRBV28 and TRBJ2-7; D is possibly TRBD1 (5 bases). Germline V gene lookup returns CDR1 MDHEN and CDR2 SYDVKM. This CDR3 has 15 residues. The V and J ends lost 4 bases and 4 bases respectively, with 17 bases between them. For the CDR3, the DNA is TGTGCCAGCAGTTCCCCTCGCCAGGGCGAGTACGAGCAGTACTTC. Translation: CASSSPRQGEYEQYF.

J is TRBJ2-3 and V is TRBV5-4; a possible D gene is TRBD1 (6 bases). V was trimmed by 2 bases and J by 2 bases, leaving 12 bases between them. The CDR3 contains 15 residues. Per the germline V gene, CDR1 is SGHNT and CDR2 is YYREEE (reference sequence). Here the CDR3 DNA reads TGTGCCAGCAGCTTACAGGGCGGCAACACAGATACGCAGTATTTT. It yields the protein CASSLQGGNTDTQYF.

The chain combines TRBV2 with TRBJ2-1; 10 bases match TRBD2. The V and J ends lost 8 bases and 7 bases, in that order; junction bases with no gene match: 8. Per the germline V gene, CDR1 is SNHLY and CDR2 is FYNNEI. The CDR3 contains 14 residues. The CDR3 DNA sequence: TGTGCCAGCCAGAGAGCGGGAGGGCGAAATGAGCAGTTCTTC. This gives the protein CASQRAGGRNEQFF.

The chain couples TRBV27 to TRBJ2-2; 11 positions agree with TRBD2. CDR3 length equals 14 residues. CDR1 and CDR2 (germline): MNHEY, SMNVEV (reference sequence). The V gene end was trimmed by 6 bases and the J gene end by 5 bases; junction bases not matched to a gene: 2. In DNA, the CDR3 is TGTGCCAGCAGGACTAGCGGGATTACCGGGGAGCTGTTTTTT. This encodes CASRTSGITGELFF.

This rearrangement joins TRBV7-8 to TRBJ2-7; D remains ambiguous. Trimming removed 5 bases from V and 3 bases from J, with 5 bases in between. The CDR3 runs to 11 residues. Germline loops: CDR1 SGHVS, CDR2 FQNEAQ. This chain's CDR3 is CASSPNYEQYF. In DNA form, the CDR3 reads TGTGCCAGCAGCCCAAACTACGAGCAGTACTTC. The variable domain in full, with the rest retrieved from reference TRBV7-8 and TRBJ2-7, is GAGVSQSPRYKVAKRGQDVALRCDPISGHVSLFWYQQALGQGPEFLTYFQNEAQLDKSGLPSDRFFAERPEGSVSTLKIQRTQQEDSAVYLCASSPNYEQYFGPGTRLTVT.